The 25 T cell receptor beta chains in this list originate from one sample, sequenced in a study of early T cells in non-severe SARS-CoV-2 infection. TCRdb called the 5' RACE reads again in MiXCR, with one record for every CDR3 protein. The profile covers approximately 46,000 distinct CDR3 sequences, with around 6% appearing a single time and 12% taken by the ten largest. The sequenced sample was whole blood. The source is an adult who was a healthcare worker with PCR-confirmed SARS-CoV-2 infection or an uninfected control (not recorded which).

This clonotype has more than one count but fewer than ten. The chain is built from TRBV7-7 and TRBJ2-5, with D unclear. The CDR3 runs 14 residues. The germline V gene encodes CDR1 SSHAT and CDR2 FNYEAQ (reference sequence). Trimming left V 1 base short and J 5 bases short, with 11 bases between. Written as DNA, the CDR3 is TGTGCCAGCAGCTTAGAAGCCTTAGGGGAGACCCAGTACTTC. It translates to CASSLEALGETQYF.

This rearrangement joins TRBV12-3 or TRBV12-4 to TRBJ1-3; D ambiguous. V lost 3 bases to trimming and J lost 2 bases, with 5 bases between them. The CDR3 contains 13 residues. The chain's CDR3 is CASSFNTGNTIYF. The CDR3 DNA follows: TGTGCCAGCAGTTTTAATACTGGAAACACCATATATTTT.

This clonotype has ten or more counts. CDR3 sequence reads: CSARDRAHEQYF. The DNA of the CDR3 is TGCAGTGCTAGAGACAGGGCCCACGAGCAGTACTTC. The rearrangement links TRBV20-1 to TRBJ2-7; tentative D call: TRBD1 (5 bases). This CDR3 is 12 amino acids long. In germline, CDR1 is DFQATT, CDR2 SNEGSKA (reference sequence). V lost 0 bases and J lost 5, with 8 bases in between.

This clonotype came up a few times. The V and J genes are TRBV6-6 and TRBJ2-7; 7 positions match TRBD1. The CDR3 length is 15 residues. Germline-derived CDR1 and CDR2 are MNHNY and SVGAGI (reference sequence). Trimming took 2 bases from V and 0 from J; bases not matched to a gene: 4. Here the CDR3 reads CASSYKGASSYEQYF. CDR3 sequence (DNA): TGTGCCAGCAGTTACAAGGGGGCTAGCTCCTACGAGCAGTACTTC.

This clonotype was observed at least ten times. The chain is built from TRBV30 and TRBJ2-7; 7 nucleotides match TRBD2. This CDR3 has 12 amino acids. V lost 5 bases and J lost 3; bases outside the gene matches: 4. Germline V CDR1 and CDR2: GTSNPN, SVGIG (reference sequence). CDR3 amino acids: CAWGGESYEQYF. The DNA of the CDR3 is TGTGCCTGGGGGGGGGAGAGCTACGAGCAGTACTTC.

The chain carries TRBV7-2 and TRBJ1-2; D remains unclear. Germline CDR1 is SGHTA and CDR2 is FQGNSA. V was trimmed by 0 bases and J by 8 bases, leaving 13 bases between them. This CDR3 has 14 residues. For the CDR3, the DNA is TGTGCCAGCAGCTTAGCACGCGGCACGGAGGGCTACACCTTC. It yields the protein CASSLARGTEGYTF.

This clonotype turned up a few times. The chain has TRBV19 and TRBJ2-2, with 8 bases identical to TRBD2. Germline-derived CDR1 and CDR2 are LNHDA and SQIVND (reference sequence). V shed 6 bases and J 0 bases; nucleotides not matched to a gene: 3. This CDR3 region has 15 residues. This CDR3 is CASRSGGPNTGELFF. The CDR3 DNA reads TGTGCCAGTAGAAGCGGGGGCCCGAACACCGGGGAGCTGTTTTTT.

This chain links TRBV5-1 with TRBJ1-4; 7 positions match TRBD1. Germline V gene sequence: CDR1 SGHRS, CDR2 YFSETQ. The J segment lost 6 bases and the V segment lost 4 bases, leaving 6 bases of the junction unmatched. This CDR3 is 14 amino acids long. CDR3 DNA: TGCGCCAGCAGCCCCGGGACAGTCGATGAAAAACTGTTTTTT. Its protein is CASSPGTVDEKLFF.

The V call is TRBV27, the J call TRBJ2-1; D possibly matches TRBD1 or TRBD2 (5 bases each). The CDR3 runs 15 residues. V shed 5 bases and J shed 2 bases, with 13 bases lying between them. Germline V gives CDR1 MNHEY, CDR2 SMNVEV (reference sequence). CDR3 in amino acids: CASSGAGSAYNEQFF. The CDR3 nucleotides read TGTGCCAGCAGTGGGGCAGGGAGCGCCTACAATGAGCAGTTCTTC.

This clonotype appeared many times. This chain links TRBV9 with TRBJ1-2, with D unresolved. Trimming pared 0 bases from V and 0 bases from J, leaving 15 bases between. Per germline, CDR1 SGDLS and CDR2 YYNGEE. The CDR3 runs to 17 residues. The CDR3 DNA sequence: TGTGCCAGCAGCGTAGGGGCAGGCCCACTAGCTAACTATGGCTACACCTTC. Amino acid sequence: CASSVGAGPLANYGYTF. The variable domain in full, with the rest retrieved from reference TRBV9 and TRBJ1-2, is DSGVTQTPKHLITATGQRVTLRCSPRSGDLSVYWYQQSLDQGLQFLIQYYNGEERAKGNILERFSAQQFPDLHSELNLSSLELGDSALYFCASSVGAGPLANYGYTFGSGTRLTVV.

This clonotype was detected many times. This rearrangement joins TRBV11-2 to TRBJ2-5; 8 bases align to TRBD2. This CDR3 contains 16 residues. V dropped 4 bases and J dropped 2; count of bases not matched to a gene: 9. Germline V gene lookup returns CDR1 SGHAT and CDR2 FQNNGV. CDR3 amino acids: CASSSKGTSLQETQYF. The CDR3 DNA follows: TGTGCCAGCAGCTCAAAGGGGACTAGTCTACAAGAGACCCAGTACTTC.

Many counts were recorded for this clonotype. The rearrangement uses TRBV27 and TRBJ2-7, with 9 bases identical to TRBD1. Germline V gene lookup returns CDR1 MNHEY and CDR2 SMNVEV (reference sequence). This CDR3 spans 13 amino acids. The V and J ends lost 7 bases and 4 bases, in that order; junction bases with no gene match: 5. The CDR3 here is CASMGTGQYEQYF. CDR3 nucleotide sequence: TGTGCCAGCATGGGGACAGGGCAGTACGAGCAGTACTTC.

The chain recombines TRBV20-1 with TRBJ1-6; 7 bases are a match to TRBD1. Looked up from germline, CDR1 is DFQATT and CDR2 is SNEGSKA (reference sequence). After removal of 7 bases from V and 4 bases from J, the junction contained 4 bases not matched to a gene. CDR3 size: 13 residues. The CDR3 loop is CSVPGQYNSPLHF. CDR3 nucleotide sequence: TGCAGTGTTCCGGGACAGTATAATTCACCCCTCCACTTT.

This clonotype was counted ten times or more. The rearrangement uses TRBV6-5 and TRBJ1-5; 8 positions match TRBD1. The ends lost 6 bases at V and 7 bases at J; junction bases unmatched: 8. The CDR3 totals 14 residues. Germline loops: CDR1 MNHEY, CDR2 SVGAGI. Here the CDR3 reads CASRRTGIRQPQHF. CDR3 DNA sequence: TGTGCCAGCAGACGGACAGGGATAAGGCAGCCCCAGCATTTT.

This clonotype was counted ten times or more. The rearrangement uses TRBV6-6 and TRBJ2-7; 8 nucleotides match TRBD2. CDR1 and CDR2 (germline): MNHNY, SVGAGI (reference sequence). The length of the CDR3 is 14 residues. V shed 2 bases, J shed 4 bases, and the junction held 4 bases outside the gene matches. CDR3 region: CASSYSGGGYEQYF. In DNA, the CDR3 is TGTGCCAGCAGTTACAGCGGGGGAGGGTACGAGCAGTACTTC.

This chain links TRBV29-1 with TRBJ1-2; D unclear. Germline V lookup: CDR1 SQVTM, CDR2 ANQGSEA. V shed 2 bases and J shed 8 bases, with 12 bases lying between them. The CDR3 consists of 12 residues. The DNA for the CDR3 is TGCAGCGTTGAACCGGCAGGAGGGGGCTACACCTTC. Its protein product is CSVEPAGGGYTF.

This clonotype was observed a handful of times. The chain combines TRBV6-5 with TRBJ1-1, with D possibly TRBD1 on 5 matching bases. The germline CDR1 and CDR2 sequences are MNHEY and SVGAGI. CDR3 size: 14 residues. Trimming removed 6 bases from V and 5 bases from J, with 16 bases in between. This chain's CDR3 is CASRTVREWTEAFF. The CDR3 nucleotides are TGTGCCAGCAGGACCGTCAGGGAATGGACTGAAGCTTTCTTT.

This clonotype showed up many times. V gene TRBV6-5 combines with J gene TRBJ1-1; TRBD1 aligns across 7 bases. V gave up 7 bases and J gave up 4 bases; unmatched junction bases: 9. CDR3 length: 14 residues. CDR1 MNHEY and CDR2 SVGAGI come from the germline V gene. The CDR3 here is CASKGTARGTEAFF. DNA of the CDR3: TGTGCCAGCAAAGGGACAGCGAGGGGCACTGAAGCTTTCTTT.

This clonotype was counted only a few times. The chain has TRBV6-5 and TRBJ1-5; TRBD1 aligns across 8 bases. The germline V gene has CDR1 MNHEY and CDR2 SVGAGI. This CDR3 comprises 16 residues. The ends lost 6 bases at V and 0 bases at J; junction bases unmatched: 7. The CDR3, as DNA: TGTGCCAGCAGACCGGGACAGGCGAATAGCAATCAGCCCCAGCATTTT. Its protein is CASRPGQANSNQPQHF.

The V call is TRBV7-8, the J call TRBJ2-7, with TRBD2 matching 9 bases. CDR3 size: 16 residues. The V and J ends lost 4 bases and 1 base, in that order; junction bases with no gene match: 8. Germline values: CDR1 SGHVS, CDR2 FQNEAQ. The chain's CDR3 is CASSSRAAGGSYEQYF. In nucleotides, the CDR3 is TGTGCCAGCAGCTCCCGAGCCGCGGGGGGGTCCTACGAGCAGTACTTC.

In this sample, this clonotype turned up many times. The chain is built from TRBV27 and TRBJ2-7; 7 nucleotides align to TRBD2. The germline V gene encodes CDR1 MNHEY and CDR2 SMNVEV (reference sequence). This CDR3 is built from 15 residues. V dropped 2 bases and J dropped 4; count of bases not matched to a gene: 8. Here the CDR3 reads CASSLASGAIYEQYF. The CDR3, as DNA: TGTGCCAGCAGTTTAGCTAGCGGAGCCATTTACGAGCAGTACTTC.

This clonotype was found a few times. This chain joins TRBV6-2 or TRBV6-3 and TRBJ2-3; TRBD2 matches at 7 bases. V shed 6 bases, J shed 6 bases, and the junction held 15 bases outside the gene matches. Germline CDR1 is MNHEY and CDR2 is SVGEGT. CDR3 length: 16 amino acids. The CDR3 spells CASRTGLPGRADTQYF. Here the CDR3 DNA reads TGTGCCAGCAGGACGGGACTGCCAGGGAGGGCGGATACGCAGTATTTT.

This clonotype was observed a single time. A single base separates this from a much larger clone, so it may be a read error. This chain connects TRBV5-1 to TRBJ2-1; no definite D call. The CDR3 runs 14 residues. Germline CDR1 is SGHRS and CDR2 is YFSETQ. The DNA for the CDR3 is TGCGCCAACAGCTTGGCCAGGACCAACAATGAGCAGTTCTTC. Its translation: CANSLARTNNEQFF. The full variable domain, its missing parts supplied by reference TRBV5-1 and TRBJ2-1, is KAGVTQTPRYLIKTRGQQVTLSCSPISGHRSVSWYQQTPGQGLQFLFEYFSETQRNKGNFPGRFSGRQFSNSRSEMNVSTLELGDSALYLCANSLARTNNEQFFGPGTRLTVL.

This clonotype was counted only a few times. V is TRBV6-5 and J is TRBJ2-7; 8 positions agree with TRBD2. Germline V CDR1 and CDR2: MNHEY, SVGAGI. CDR3 length equals 19 residues. Trimming cost V 0 bases and J 2 bases; bases outside gene matches: 15. The CDR3 coding sequence is TGTGCCAGCAGTTACTCGGGTCGCGGGGGGACCCGGGGAGCCTACGAGCAGTACTTC. This gives the protein CASSYSGRGGTRGAYEQYF.

This chain joins TRBV2 and TRBJ1-2; D is ambiguous. Between the trimmed V and J ends, which lost 5 bases and 11 bases, there was a span of 21 bases. Germline CDR1 is SNHLY and CDR2 is FYNNEI. This CDR3 comprises 14 residues. CDR3 DNA sequence: TGTGCCAGCAGTTACCGGGCCGCCGAGGGAGAGTACACCTTC. Translating gives CASSYRAAEGEYTF.